The present entry profiles one T cell receptor beta chain with its context. Its antigen is unidentified. These data belong to a study of blood T cells in healthy people across ages. Study-level results: The diversity estimates, figures obtained from one million T cells, were considered underestimates. Naive T cell percentage and TCR beta diversity correlated strongly.

Donors ranged from 6 to 90 years old and were healthy Caucasians in Russia. Drawn from each donor were 8.5 to 10 milliliters of peripheral blood. Primers used in a second PCR of roughly 7 to 11 cycles were a sample-barcoded 5' primer and a J-beta primer mix. A single record per CDR3 protein comes from TCRdb applying MiXCR to the 5' RACE reads. The data hold some 1.6 million distinct CDR3 sequences, with about 31% observed a single time. V was pared by 5 bases and J by 8 bases, with 10 bases between. CDR1 is PRHDT and CDR2 is FYEKMQ in the germline V gene (reference sequence). The CDR3 consists of 12 residues.

This sequence joins TRBV13 and TRBJ2-1, with a tentative D call TRBD2 (5 bases). This TCR was recovered from a woman aged 25 to 39 in good health. The sequencing sample was made of blood. CDR3 region: CASSGTGDEQFF. The CDR3 DNA sequence: TGTGCCAGCAGCGGAACCGGGGATGAGCAGTTCTTC.